This TCR beta chain was recovered during a study of blood T cell repertoires in COVID-19. Trimming stripped 3 bases from V and 5 bases from J, with 8 bases between. There are 14 residues in the CDR3. From germline, CDR1 is MNHEY and CDR2 SVGAGI. This clone was seen once. Generated by immunoSEQ multiplex PCR, the TCRdb table keeps only in-frame clones and is missing some. The sample records roughly 290,000 clones, around 87% being singletons. The sequencing input was PBMCs or T cells enriched from blood (not recorded which). The clonotype comes from a woman under 30 with acute COVID-19. The genes are TRBV6-5 and TRBJ1-6; the D is unclear. The CDR3: CASSYDQDNSPLHF. The DNA of the CDR3 is TGTGCCAGCAGTTATGATCAGGATAATTCACCCCTCCACTTT.